Listed here is a single T cell receptor beta chain. Its antigen remains unidentified. Relative to the germline gene, one junction end is altered; a read error may explain this. The entry originates in a study of tumor and adjacent non-tumor tissue in lung cancer. RNA was extracted from bulk tissue without any cell sorting. Donors were chemotherapy-naive, newly diagnosed lung cancer surgical patients in China, August–late 2014. A modified ARM-PCR protocol with three rounds of nested PCR amplified TCRbeta. TCRdb reanalysed the multiplex PCR reads using MiXCR and keeps one entry per CDR3 protein. This sample has about 120,000 distinct CDR3 sequences; 75% to 90% occur once, and the top ten carry 20% to 25%. Overall study findings and caveats: Compared with tumor, normal lung showed significantly lower TCR diversity.

Per the germline V gene, CDR1 is SGHAT and CDR2 is FQNNGV. This CDR3 contains 14 residues. Sequencing was done on a sample of lung tumor tissue. This chain uses TRBV11-2 with TRBJ2-3; a possible D gene is TRBD2 (5 bases). This sequence was found in a man in his 70s with non-small cell lung cancer. The CDR3 here is CASGLTTWSNTQYF. CDR3 nucleotides: TGCGCCAGCGGCCTAACCACATGGTCAAATACGCAGTATTTT.